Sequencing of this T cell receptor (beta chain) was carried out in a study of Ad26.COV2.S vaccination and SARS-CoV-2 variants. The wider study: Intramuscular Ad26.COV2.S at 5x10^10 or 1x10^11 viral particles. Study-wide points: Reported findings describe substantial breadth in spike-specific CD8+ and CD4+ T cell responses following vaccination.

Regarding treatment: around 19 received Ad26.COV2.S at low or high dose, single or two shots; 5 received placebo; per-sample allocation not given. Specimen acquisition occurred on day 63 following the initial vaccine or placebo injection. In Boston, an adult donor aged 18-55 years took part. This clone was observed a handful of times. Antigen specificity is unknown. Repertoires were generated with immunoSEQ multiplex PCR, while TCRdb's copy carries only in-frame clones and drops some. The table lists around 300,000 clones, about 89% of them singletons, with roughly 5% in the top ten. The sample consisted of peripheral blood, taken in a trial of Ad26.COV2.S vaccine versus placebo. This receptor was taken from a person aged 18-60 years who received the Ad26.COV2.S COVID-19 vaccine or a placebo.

CDR3 DNA: TGTGCCAGCAGCGGTGGGACGAACACTGAAGCTTTCTTT. Translating it yields CASSGGTNTEAFF. The rearrangement uses TRBV7-9 and TRBJ1-1, with D maybe TRBD1 (5 bases). Germline V gene data show CDR1 as SEHNR and CDR2 as FQNEAQ (reference sequence). This CDR3 contains 13 residues. Trimming took 5 bases from V and 1 from J, leaving 8 bases between them.